This passage covers 21 T cell receptor beta chains from one sample sequenced in a study of T cell responses to AZD1222 COVID-19 vaccine. Measured with immunoSEQ multiplex PCR; TCRdb has only the in-frame clones, and not every one. The table shows around 150,000 clones, with roughly 90% occurring only once. The sequenced sample was peripheral blood, obtained 28 days after the second AZD1222 dose. The receptors originated from an adult who received the AZD1222 COVID-19 vaccine.

This clone showed up just once. This rearrangement joins TRBV2 to TRBJ2-4; the D call may be TRBD1 or TRBD2 (5 bases each). V gave up 8 bases and J gave up 2 bases, with 22 bases separating them. Germline V CDR1 and CDR2: SNHLY, FYNNEI. The CDR3 is made up of 17 amino acids. CDR3 residues: CASYGRGRVSSKNIQYF. The CDR3 DNA sequence: TGTGCCAGCTACGGACGGGGCAGGGTCTCGTCCAAAAACATTCAGTACTTC.

This chain connects TRBV24-1 to TRBJ2-5, with TRBD1 identical over 9 bases. The CDR3 runs 15 residues. V lost 3 bases, J lost 7 bases, and 8 bases stayed unmatched. CDR1 and CDR2 from the germline V gene are KGHDR and SFDVKD. CDR3 protein: CATSDPGTGLATQYF. The CDR3 region has the DNA TGTGCCACCAGTGATCCCGGGACAGGGCTGGCGACCCAGTACTTC.

The V and J genes are TRBV14 and TRBJ1-2; a possible D gene is TRBD1 (6 bases). The V and J ends lost 0 bases and 2 bases respectively, with 19 bases between them. The CDR3 runs to 18 residues. CDR1 is SGHDN and CDR2 is FVKESK in the germline V gene. CDR3 sequence: CASSQEIGGDLPNYGYTF. Here the CDR3 DNA reads TGTGCCAGCAGCCAAGAGATAGGGGGTGATCTCCCGAACTATGGCTACACCTTC. Full variable domain (rest looked up from reference TRBV14 and TRBJ1-2): EAGVTQFPSHSVIEKGQTVTLRCDPISGHDNLYWYRRVMGKEIKFLLHFVKESKQDESGMPNNRFLAERTGGTYSTLKVQPAELEDSGVYFCASSQEIGGDLPNYGYTFGSGTRLTVV.

This chain connects TRBV9 to TRBJ2-7; D might be TRBD2 (6 bases). Deletions cut 2 bases from V and 6 bases from J, with 21 bases between. The CDR3 is made up of 16 amino acids. In germline, CDR1 is SGDLS, CDR2 YYNGEE. Here the CDR3 reads CASSVLAGTQKTEQYF. The CDR3 DNA follows: TGTGCCAGCAGCGTGCTTGCGGGAACGCAAAAGACCGAGCAGTACTTC.

In its sample, this clone is medium-sized (0.01 to 0.1%). This sample also contains other DNA sequences that code for the same CDR3. The rearrangement joins TRBV19 to TRBJ2-5, with 9 bases lining up with TRBD2. Germline trimming cut 6 bases from V and 4 bases from J; bases unmatched to any gene: 0. Germline V gives CDR1 LNHDA, CDR2 SQIVND (reference sequence). This CDR3 contains 12 residues. CDR3 bases: TGTGCCAGTAGACTAGCGGGAGAGACCCAGTACTTC. The encoded protein is CASRLAGETQYF.

V gene TRBV9 combines with J gene TRBJ2-1, with TRBD2 matching over 9 bases. Per germline, CDR1 SGDLS and CDR2 YYNGEE. The CDR3 runs 15 residues. Trimming removed 0 bases from V and 7 bases from J; junction bases left unmatched: 5. The CDR3 region is CASSVGVSGSNEQFF. Here the CDR3 DNA reads TGTGCCAGCAGCGTAGGGGTTAGCGGGAGTAATGAGCAGTTCTTC.

V and J are TRBV5-1 and TRBJ2-1, with D possibly called TRBD1 or TRBD2 (5 bases each). The CDR3 totals 13 residues. Trimming took off 4 bases at V and 10 bases at J, with 15 bases between the two ends. CDR1 and CDR2 (germline): SGHRS, YFSETQ. CDR3 in DNA: TGCGCCAGCAGCACCGGGACCGAGAGAGAGCAGTTCTTC. It encodes CASSTGTEREQFF. The whole variable domain, remainder taken from reference TRBV5-1 and TRBJ2-1, is KAGVTQTPRYLIKTRGQQVTLSCSPISGHRSVSWYQQTPGQGLQFLFEYFSETQRNKGNFPGRFSGRQFSNSRSEMNVSTLELGDSALYLCASSTGTEREQFFGPGTRLTVL.

The V and J genes are TRBV7-9 and TRBJ1-4; the match to TRBD1 covers 7 bases. Losses at the gene ends were 5 bases for V and 8 bases for J; bases not matched to a gene: 5. The CDR3 length is 13 residues. CDR1 and CDR2 from the germline V gene are SEHNR and FQNEAQ (reference sequence). The CDR3 is CASSILQGEKLFF. The CDR3 coding sequence is TGTGCCAGCAGCATACTACAGGGGGAAAAACTGTTTTTT.

The chain uses TRBV11-2 and TRBJ2-7; TRBD1 matches 9 bases. The V gene's germline CDR1 is SGHAT and CDR2 FQNNGV. The CDR3 is made up of 15 amino acids. V lost 2 bases, J lost 3 bases, and 5 bases stayed unmatched. The CDR3 spells CASSLLGQGSYEQYF. The CDR3 DNA follows: TGTGCCAGCAGCTTATTAGGACAGGGGAGCTACGAGCAGTACTTC. Using reference TRBV11-2 and TRBJ2-7 for the parts outside the CDR3, the full variable domain is EAGVAQSPRYKIIEKRQSVAFWCNPISGHATLYWYQQILGQGPKLLIQFQNNGVVDDSQLPKDRFSAERLKGVDSTLKIQPAKLEDSAVYLCASSLLGQGSYEQYFGPGTRLTVT.

The V call is TRBV28, the J call TRBJ1-2; D is unclear. Deletions cut 6 bases from V and 7 bases from J, with 18 bases between. The CDR3 runs to 14 residues. CDR1 MDHEN and CDR2 SYDVKM come from the germline V gene. CDR3 in amino acids: CASSLVDRRSGYTF. DNA for the CDR3: TGTGCCAGCAGCCTTGTCGACCGGAGGAGTGGCTACACCTTC.

This clone was found a few times. The chain uses TRBV5-1 and TRBJ2-1, with TRBD2 identical over 8 bases. The germline V gene has CDR1 SGHRS and CDR2 YFSETQ. This CDR3 comprises 14 residues. The V and J ends lost 2 bases and 7 bases, in that order; junction bases with no gene match: 5. The CDR3 sequence: CASSLASGLNEQFF. The CDR3 DNA follows: TGCGCCAGCAGCTTAGCTAGCGGGTTAAATGAGCAGTTCTTC.

CDR3 sequence: CASGRDREDEQYF. The CDR3 nucleotides read TGTGCCAGCGGCCGGGACAGGGAAGACGAGCAGTACTTC. The chain uses TRBV27 and TRBJ2-7; TRBD1 aligns across 9 bases. The J segment lost 5 bases and the V segment lost 8 bases, leaving 7 bases of the junction unmatched. Germline-derived CDR1 and CDR2 are MNHEY and SMNVEV (reference sequence). The CDR3 has 13 amino acids.

The gene calls are TRBV29-1 and TRBJ2-7; 7 bases align to TRBD1. CDR1 is SQVTM and CDR2 is ANQGSEA in the germline V gene. CDR3 length equals 15 residues. J gave up 6 bases and V 2 bases, and 13 bases lay outside the gene matches. The CDR3 loop reads CSVEFGAGGAVEQYF. The CDR3 nucleotides are TGCAGCGTTGAATTCGGGGCAGGGGGAGCGGTCGAGCAGTACTTC.

This clone was detected once. V gene TRBV5-1 combines with J gene TRBJ2-1; D remains unclear. CDR1 and CDR2 (germline): SGHRS, YFSETQ. V was clipped by 1 base and J by 4 bases, with 9 bases between them. This CDR3 spans 14 amino acids. The CDR3: CASSLSAGYNEQFF. The CDR3 nucleotides read TGCGCCAGCAGCTTGTCGGCCGGGTACAATGAGCAGTTCTTC.

The count of this clone is one. Other DNA sequences within the sample encode an identical CDR3. The V gene is TRBV2, the J gene TRBJ1-5; D unclear. CDR3 length: 12 residues. Germline CDR1 is SNHLY and CDR2 is FYNNEI. Trimming pared 4 bases from V and 1 base from J, leaving 2 bases between. The CDR3 DNA sequence: TGTGCCAGCAGTGGCAGCAATCAGCCCCAGCATTTT. The encoded protein is CASSGSNQPQHF.

The gene calls are TRBV2 and TRBJ2-5; TRBD1 agrees at 7 bases. This CDR3 region has 13 residues. The V segment lost 6 bases and the J segment 4 bases; nucleotides outside the gene matches: 5. The germline V gene has CDR1 SNHLY and CDR2 FYNNEI. Here the CDR3 DNA reads TGTGCCAGCAGCGACCGGGACAGAGAGACCCAGTACTTC. It yields the protein CASSDRDRETQYF. The full variable domain, rest sourced from reference TRBV2 and TRBJ2-5, is EPEVTQTPSHQVTQMGQEVILRCVPISNHLYFYWYRQILGQKVEFLVSFYNNEISEKSEIFDDQFSVERPDGSNFTLKIRSTKLEDSAMYFCASSDRDRETQYFGPGTRLLVL.

This clone was detected only once. This chain connects TRBV25-1 to TRBJ1-5; a possible D gene is TRBD1 (6 bases). V was trimmed by 3 bases and J by 0 bases, leaving 15 bases between them. The CDR3 contains 17 residues. Germline CDR1 and CDR2: MGHDK and SYGVNS. The CDR3 DNA sequence: TGTGCCAGCAGTGACGGGCGGGGGGCATATAGCAATCAGCCCCAGCATTTT. Residues: CASSDGRGAYSNQPQHF.

The chain joins TRBV10-3 to TRBJ2-7, with no clear D. Per germline, CDR1 ENHRY and CDR2 SYGVKD. Trimming cost V 2 bases and J 3 bases, with 5 bases left between them. The CDR3 loop spans 12 amino acids. The CDR3 nucleotides are TGTGCCATCAGTGAGGGGGACTACGAGCAGTACTTC. Translated: CAISEGDYEQYF.

This rearrangement joins TRBV11-2 to TRBJ1-4, with no clear D. The ends were cut back, 5 bases at V and 7 bases at J, with 11 bases in the middle. CDR3 size: 13 residues. Germline CDR1 is SGHAT and CDR2 is FQNNGV. CDR3 loop: CASSRREGEKLFF. The CDR3 nucleotides are TGTGCCAGCAGCCGGCGTGAGGGTGAAAAACTGTTTTTT.

The CDR3 loop is CASSSRGISYEQYF. CDR3 nucleotide sequence: TGTGCCAGCAGTTCTCGGGGAATCTCCTACGAGCAGTACTTC. This chain links TRBV28 with TRBJ2-7, with D possibly TRBD2 on 5 matching bases. V dropped 4 bases and J dropped 0 bases, with 10 bases sitting between them. Germline assignment: CDR1 MDHEN and CDR2 SYDVKM. This CDR3 region has 14 residues. The whole variable domain, filled in from reference TRBV28 and TRBJ2-7, reads DVKVTQSSRYLVKRTGEKVFLECVQDMDHENMFWYRQDPGLGLRLIYFSYDVKMKEKGDIPEGYSVSREKKERFSLILESASTNQTSMYLCASSSRGISYEQYFGPGTRLTVT.

The J gene is TRBJ1-2, the V gene TRBV5-1; 9 bases fit TRBD1. The J segment lost 4 bases and the V segment lost 4 bases, leaving 14 bases of the junction unmatched. CDR1 is SGHRS and CDR2 is YFSETQ in the germline V gene. The CDR3 extends over 17 amino acids. CDR3 amino acids: CASSLDARGQGGYGYTF. CDR3 nucleotides: TGCGCCAGCAGCCTAGACGCCCGGGGACAGGGAGGCTATGGCTACACCTTC.